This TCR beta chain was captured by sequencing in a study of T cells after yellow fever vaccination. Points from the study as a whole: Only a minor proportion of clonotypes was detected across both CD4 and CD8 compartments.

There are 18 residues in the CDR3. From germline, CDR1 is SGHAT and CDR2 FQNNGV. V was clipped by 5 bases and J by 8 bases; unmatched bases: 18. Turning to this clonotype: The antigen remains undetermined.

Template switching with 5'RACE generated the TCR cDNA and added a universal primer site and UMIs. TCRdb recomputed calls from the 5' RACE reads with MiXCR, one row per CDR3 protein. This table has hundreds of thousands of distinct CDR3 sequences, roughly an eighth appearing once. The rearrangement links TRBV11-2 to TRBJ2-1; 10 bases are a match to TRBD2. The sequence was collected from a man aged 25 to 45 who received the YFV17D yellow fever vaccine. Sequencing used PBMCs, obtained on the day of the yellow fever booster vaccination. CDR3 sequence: CASSLGGLRASGSYEQFF. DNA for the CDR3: TGTGCCAGCAGCCTGGGGGGTTTGAGGGCTAGCGGGAGCTATGAGCAGTTCTTC.